This TCR beta chain was captured by sequencing in a study of shared clonotypes between healthy human individuals. Looking at the study overall: A couple of women and a few men aged 18 to 49 made up the donors.

Overall study results and limits: Donors were few, which limited the genetic and exposure-history diversity represented. Lower generation probabilities were found for non-shared clonotypes than for those shared by all four donors.

Naive CD8 isolation took CD45RO-negative cells positively selected for CCR7 and excluded terminally differentiated effector memory CD45RA+ cells. Donors, healthy HIV-negative adults, lacked recent acute infections or vaccinations. Germline V gives CDR1 SGHTA, CDR2 FQGTGA. This CDR3 has 15 amino acids. Germline trimming cut 5 bases from V and 1 base from J; bases unmatched to any gene: 7. This clone was seen more than once but under ten times. Its antigen is not known. This table comes from immunoSEQ multiplex PCR, and its TCRdb copy is limited to in-frame clones, with some not included. This sample has 2 million to 2.5 million clones, with more than 85% found just once.

This TCR came from a man aged 18 to 35 in good health. Some clones in this sample may be carry-over from other donors' samples. The V call is TRBV7-3, the J call TRBJ1-1; the match to TRBD1 covers 7 bases. The sample was naive CD8+ T cells from PBMCs. The CDR3 region has the DNA TGTGCCAGCAGCCCGACAGGGTCGTCGAACACTGAAGCTTTCTTT. The encoded protein is CASSPTGSSNTEAFF. The full variable domain, with the rest looked up from reference TRBV7-3 and TRBJ1-1, is GAGVSQTPSNKVTEKGKYVELRCDPISGHTALYWYRQSLGQGPEFLIYFQGTGAADDSGLPNDRFFAVRPEGSVSTLKIQRTERGDSAVYLCASSPTGSSNTEAFFGQGTRLTVV.